A selection of T cell receptor beta chains follows, all from one sample in a study of blood T cells in healthy people across ages. TCRdb reprocessed the 5' RACE reads via MiXCR and lists one record per CDR3 protein. The data hold roughly 800,000 distinct CDR3 sequences, with roughly 25% observed a single time. These data are also associated with another study on T cells of mothers and their children.

The sequenced sample consisted of blood. Receptor source: a boy aged 5 to 17 in good health. Both conserved end residues are trimmed from each CDR3. Fields, in order: J gene, D gene, V gene, clone size, CDR3 protein. D genes are given only for firm matches. Clone size is not always given. Where it is, it says once, few, many or a class for expanded clones.

. | . | TRBV14 | . | ASSQGTHPLGEQF
TRBJ2-7 | . | TRBV28 | few | ASTTPGEQY
TRBJ2-5 | . | TRBV9 | few | ASSVEHQETQY
TRBJ2-5 | TRBD1 | TRBV6-1 | few | ASSESRGTAD
TRBJ2-2 | TRBD1 | TRBV2 | . | ASSEAGTGENTGELF
TRBJ2-4 | . | TRBV6-2/TRBV6-3 | . | ASRLGGSNIQY
TRBJ1-1 | . | TRBV10-3 | few | ATGKGDTEAF
TRBJ2-7 | TRBD2 | TRBV25-1 | . | ASSGRGVAYEQY
TRBJ1-1 | . | TRBV12-3/TRBV12-4 | . | ATGNRDTEAF
. | . | TRBV29-1 | . | SVERAEVNEQF
TRBJ1-5 | . | TRBV9 | . | ASSPYTGLNQPQH
TRBJ2-6 | TRBD1 | TRBV12-3/TRBV12-4 | few | ASRVTGAGANVLT
TRBJ2-2 | . | TRBV10-2 | . | ATIGGNTGELF